One sample yielded the 9 T cell receptor beta chains listed below, sequenced in a study of shared T cell receptors in the human thymus. TCRdb's copy holds only in-frame clones and misses some; the assay was immunoSEQ multiplex PCR. The sample yields more than 550,000 clones, 70% to 90% seen once. These same records also appear under a second study, on human thymus T cells.

The sequenced sample consisted of thymocytes. These receptors were obtained from a girl under three years old with a congenital heart defect.

This sequence joins TRBV7-2 and TRBJ2-4, with D hard to call. CDR1 is SGHTA and CDR2 is FQGNSA in the germline V gene. The CDR3 is 18 residues long. Trimming left V 1 base short and J 0 bases short, with 16 bases between. DNA for the CDR3: TGTGCCAGCAGCTTAGAGGTAGTCCCACAGCTAGCCAAAAACATTCAGTACTTC. Encoded protein: CASSLEVVPQLAKNIQYF.

This chain uses TRBV5-1 with TRBJ2-7; D uncertain. Germline CDR1 SGHRS, CDR2 YFSETQ. The CDR3 is 16 residues long. With 0 bases removed from V and 0 bases from J, the gap between germline ends came to 13 bases. The CDR3 loop reads CASSLVANRPSYEQYF. CDR3 sequence (DNA): TGCGCCAGCAGCTTGGTAGCTAACCGACCCTCCTACGAGCAGTACTTC.

V gene TRBV30 combines with J gene TRBJ1-2; the D gene is possibly TRBD1 (6 bases). CDR1 is GTSNPN, CDR2 SVGIG, per germline (reference sequence). This CDR3 is 17 amino acids long. The V end was cut by 4 bases, the J end by 3 bases, with 24 bases between. The CDR3 protein is CAWKGIQGRVRDYGYTF. The CDR3, as DNA: TGTGCCTGGAAGGGAATACAGGGTCGTGTACGAGACTATGGCTACACCTTC.

The DNA of the CDR3 is TGCAGTGCCCAAGGGGACACCCAGTACTTC. It is translated as CSAQGDTQYF. The rearrangement joins TRBV20-1 to TRBJ2-4; maybe TRBD1 (6 bases). Germline V gene lookup returns CDR1 DFQATT and CDR2 SNEGSKA (reference sequence). V shed 6 bases and J shed 13 bases, with 13 bases lying between them. The CDR3 totals 10 residues.

The chain recombines TRBV30 with TRBJ1-2; D remains ambiguous. The CDR3 loop spans 12 amino acids. Trimming cost V 3 bases and J 4 bases, with 9 bases left between them. Germline CDR1 is GTSNPN and CDR2 is SVGIG (reference sequence). The CDR3: CAWSITGYGYTF. The CDR3, as DNA: TGTGCCTGGAGCATAACGGGCTATGGCTACACCTTC.

This chain uses TRBV5-6 with TRBJ2-5; tentatively, D is TRBD2 (5 bases). Germline V gives CDR1 SGHDT, CDR2 YYEEEE. The V and J ends lost 3 bases and 1 base respectively, with 16 bases between them. This CDR3 contains 16 residues. CDR3 in amino acids: CASSSVRERSQETQYF. CDR3 DNA sequence: TGTGCCAGCAGCTCCGTTCGCGAGCGGTCCCAAGAGACCCAGTACTTC.

The chain uses TRBV2 and TRBJ2-2; 8 bases are a match to TRBD1. Germline CDR1 reads SNHLY; CDR2 reads FYNNEI. The trim removed 7 bases at V and 7 bases at J, leaving 8 bases unmatched. The CDR3 is made up of 14 amino acids. As DNA, the CDR3 is TGTGCCAGCATCGGAGGGGGACAGGACGGGGAGCTGTTTTTT. This encodes CASIGGGQDGELFF.

V is TRBV18 and J is TRBJ2-2; D might be TRBD1 (6 bases). The CDR3 consists of 17 residues. Trimming pared 3 bases from V and 0 bases from J, leaving 14 bases between. Looked up from germline, CDR1 is KGHSH and CDR2 is LQKENI. The CDR3 protein is CASSPQAQGPNTGELFF. The CDR3 DNA follows: TGTGCCAGCTCACCGCAAGCTCAGGGGCCGAACACCGGGGAGCTGTTTTTT.

This chain uses TRBV29-1 with TRBJ1-1; TRBD1 agrees at 9 bases. The germline CDR1 and CDR2 sequences are SQVTM and ANQGSEA. CDR3 length: 13 amino acids. The V gene end was trimmed by 5 bases and the J gene end by 3 bases; junction bases not matched to a gene: 4. The CDR3 DNA reads as TGCAGCGTTCGGGGACAGGGCGACACTGAAGCTTTCTTT. It codes for CSVRGQGDTEAFF.